This T cell receptor (beta chain) was obtained from a study of blood T cell repertoires in COVID-19. Study background: Spain, Italy and the United States supplied samples that represented acute and convalescent COVID-19. From T cells, B-cell-depleted T cells, or PBMCs came the material, which was cDNA or gDNA.

Original handling: By means of reference gene primer amplification, nucleated cell counts were estimated. TCRdb's copy holds only in-frame clones and misses some; the assay was immunoSEQ multiplex PCR. D and trimming come from the DNA, and the V and J calls and clone size come from that table. The table records 45,000 to 55,000 clones, 80% to 90% of them present only once. This clone was recorded a few times. The CDR3 is made up of 15 amino acids. The ends were cut back, 4 bases at V and 4 bases at J, with 18 bases in the middle. Germline lookup yields CDR1 SGHRS and CDR2 YFSETQ. The chain joins TRBV5-1 to TRBJ2-7; D is perhaps TRBD2 (5 bases). The material sequenced was peripheral blood. The source of this sequence is a human donor in a cohort sampled during active COVID-19. CDR3 residues: CASSHTEVPSYEQYF. The CDR3 nucleotides are TGCGCCAGCAGCCACACGGAGGTCCCTAGTTACGAGCAGTACTTC.